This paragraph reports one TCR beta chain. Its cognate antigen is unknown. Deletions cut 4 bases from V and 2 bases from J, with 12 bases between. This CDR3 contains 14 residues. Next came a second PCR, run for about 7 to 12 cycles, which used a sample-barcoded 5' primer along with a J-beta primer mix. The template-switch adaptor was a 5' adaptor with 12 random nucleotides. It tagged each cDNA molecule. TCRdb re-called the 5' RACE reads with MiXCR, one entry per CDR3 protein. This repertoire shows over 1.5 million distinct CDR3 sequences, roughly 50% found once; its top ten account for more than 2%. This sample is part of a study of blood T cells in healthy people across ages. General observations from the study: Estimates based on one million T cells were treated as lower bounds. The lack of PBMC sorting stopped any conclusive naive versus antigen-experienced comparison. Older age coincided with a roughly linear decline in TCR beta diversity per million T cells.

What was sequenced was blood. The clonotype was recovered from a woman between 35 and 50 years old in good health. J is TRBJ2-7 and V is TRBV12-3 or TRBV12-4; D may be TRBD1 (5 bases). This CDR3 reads CASSWTLSPYEQYF. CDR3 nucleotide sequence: TGTGCCAGCAGTTGGACACTTTCTCCCTACGAGCAGTACTTC.